What follows describes a single T cell receptor (beta chain). This CDR3 region has 16 residues. Germline values: CDR1 LGHNA, CDR2 YSLEER. The germline V and J ends were trimmed by 1 base and 5 bases, with 15 bases remaining between them. Adult donors, all healthy and HIV-negative, had no recent acute infections or vaccinations. Negatively enriched CD4+ T cells were divided by CD45RA into naive and memory. Splitting of each subset's genomic DNA was done evenly across several immunoSEQ plates. Method: immunoSEQ multiplex PCR; TCRdb's copy keeps in-frame clones and lacks some. The sample consists of 1.6 million or so clones, about 98.5% of them appearing once. These data are taken from a study of shared clonotypes between healthy human individuals.

The sequenced material came from naive CD4+ T cells sorted from blood. Subset of the sample: CD45RA+ positively selected. The chain has TRBV4-3 and TRBJ2-1; the D gene is possibly TRBD1 (6 bases). This receptor was identified in a man under 40 in good health. The CDR3 nucleotides read TGCGCCAGCAGCCAAGTGGGGGCAGCTACTCACAATGAGCAGTTCTTC. Translation: CASSQVGAATHNEQFF.